This T cell receptor beta chain was sequenced in a study of PD-L1 blockade in urothelial cancer. For the study at large: Once treatment had started, blood was analyzed at 3 weeks (second dose) and again at 6 weeks.

The CDR3 has 14 residues. V was pared by 2 bases and J by 4 bases, with 4 bases of the junction left unmatched. From germline, CDR1 is SEHNR and CDR2 FQNEAQ (reference sequence). Some clones are missing from TCRdb's copy, which holds only in-frame ones; the method was immunoSEQ multiplex PCR. This sample yields nearly 30,000 clones, of which around 87% are seen a single time; 3.1% belongs to the top ten. This rearrangement joins TRBV7-9 to TRBJ1-1; 7 bases agree with TRBD1. The TCR comes from a middle-aged man with urothelial cancer. The specimen was PBMCs, collected around atezolizumab (anti-PD-L1) treatment. CDR3 amino acids: CASSLLQGGTEAFF. CDR3 DNA sequence: TGTGCCAGCAGCTTACTTCAGGGGGGCACTGAAGCTTTCTTT.